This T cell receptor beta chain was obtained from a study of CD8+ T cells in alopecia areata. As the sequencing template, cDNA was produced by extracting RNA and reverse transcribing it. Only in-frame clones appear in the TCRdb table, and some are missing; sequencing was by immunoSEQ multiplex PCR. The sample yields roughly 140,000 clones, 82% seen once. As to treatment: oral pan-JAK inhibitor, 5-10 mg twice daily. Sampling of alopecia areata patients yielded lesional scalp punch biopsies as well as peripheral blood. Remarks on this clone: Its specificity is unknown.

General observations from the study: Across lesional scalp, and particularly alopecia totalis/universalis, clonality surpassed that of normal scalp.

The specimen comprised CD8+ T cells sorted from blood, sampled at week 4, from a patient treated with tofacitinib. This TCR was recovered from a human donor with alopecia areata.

The CDR3 region is CASSQAGRGYEQYF. CDR3 coding DNA: TGCGCCAGCAGCCAAGCGGGCAGAGGCTACGAGCAGTACTTC. The chain recombines TRBV4-3 with TRBJ2-7, with D unclear. CDR3 length: 14 amino acids. Germline V gene lookup returns CDR1 LGHNA and CDR2 YSLEER. Trimming removed 1 base at V and 3 bases at J, with 10 bases between.